The 18 T cell receptor beta chains in this list originate from one sample, sequenced in a study of T cells in Graves' hyperthyroidism and ophthalmopathy. What was amplified from RNA transcripts were TCR beta CDR3 regions. The TCR CDR3 was amplified in a first-round RT-PCR using the HTBI primer set. TCRdb re-called the multiplex PCR reads with MiXCR, one entry per CDR3 protein. The sample carries hundreds of thousands of distinct CDR3 sequences, around a quarter recorded once. The sample consisted of blood. The receptors were gathered from a woman aged 30 to 39 with Graves' ophthalmopathy.

Points on this clonotype: A much larger clone is a single base away; this may be a read error. This CDR3 is missing its conserved last phenylalanine or tryptophan, likely due to a read error. V usage is TRBV6-7 and J usage is TRBJ2-6; no clear D. TRBV6-7 is placed among ORFs of uncertain function. V was shortened by 9 bases and J by 0 bases, with 9 bases between the two germline ends. CDR3 length equals 14 residues. DNA for the CDR3: TGTGCCAGGCTGATCCACTCTGGGGCCAACGTCCTGACTGTC. Amino acid sequence: CARLIHSGANVLTV.

This clonotype was picked up many times. V gene TRBV30 combines with J gene TRBJ1-2; TRBD1 aligns across 7 bases. In germline, CDR1 is GTSNPN, CDR2 SVGIG (reference sequence). The CDR3 loop spans 14 amino acids. The J segment lost 7 bases and the V segment lost 0 bases, leaving 8 bases of the junction unmatched. CDR3 nucleotide sequence: TGTGCCTGGAGTGTACAGGGGTCTCTCGCTGGCTACACCTTC. This codes for CAWSVQGSLAGYTF.

The rearrangement joins TRBV27 to TRBJ2-2; TRBD2 matches at 8 bases. There are 14 residues in the CDR3. The J segment lost 5 bases and the V segment lost 6 bases, leaving 5 bases of the junction unmatched. From germline, CDR1 is MNHEY and CDR2 SMNVEV (reference sequence). The CDR3 region is CASSGGAKTGELFF. The CDR3 DNA is TGTGCCAGCAGCGGGGGGGCAAAGACCGGGGAGCTGTTTTTT.

This clonotype was picked up many times. The J gene is TRBJ1-2, the V gene TRBV29-1, with 9 positions matching TRBD1. From germline, CDR1 is SQVTM and CDR2 ANQGSEA. V dropped 4 bases and J dropped 4; count of bases not matched to a gene: 7. This CDR3 region has 14 residues. Here the CDR3 reads CSVVGTGQGYGYTF. CDR3 in DNA: TGCAGCGTTGTGGGGACAGGGCAGGGCTATGGCTACACCTTC.

Only a few counts were recorded for this clonotype. This chain joins TRBV10-3 and TRBJ2-5; 8 bases fit TRBD2. Losses at the gene ends were 4 bases for V and 5 bases for J; bases not matched to a gene: 9. Germline loops: CDR1 ENHRY, CDR2 SYGVKD. This CDR3 comprises 15 residues. The CDR3 bases are TGTGCCATCAGTGTCGGCGGGGGGCACGAGGAGACCCAGTACTTC. This sequence encodes CAISVGGGHEETQYF.

The rearrangement links TRBV4-2 to TRBJ1-4, with no clear D. The CDR3 consists of 16 residues. V dropped 4 bases and J dropped 5 bases, with 17 bases sitting between them. The germline V gene has CDR1 LGHNA and CDR2 YNFKEQ. The CDR3, as DNA: TGTGCCAGCAGCCCCGGCAGCGGGAGCCAGAATGAAAAACTGTTTTTT. Translated: CASSPGSGSQNEKLFF.

In its sample, this clonotype was seen many times. A read error may produce the germline difference seen at one junction end. The V call is TRBV6-2 or TRBV6-3, the J call TRBJ2-7, with 7 positions matching TRBD1. This CDR3 has 13 amino acids. Germline-derived CDR1 and CDR2 are MNHEY and SVGEGT. The CDR3 region has the DNA TGTGCCAGCAGTTTTATACAGGGGTACGCGCAGTACTTC. It encodes CASSFIQGYAQYF.

The DNA for the CDR3 is TGTGCCAGTAGTATTGGTTCTAACTATGGCTACACCTTC. The encoded protein is CASSIGSNYGYTF. The chain links TRBV19 to TRBJ1-2; D call uncertain. The ends were cut back, 3 bases at V and 0 bases at J, with 5 bases in the middle. Germline assignment: CDR1 LNHDA and CDR2 SQIVND (reference sequence). This CDR3 region has 13 residues. The entire variable domain, with the rest obtained from reference TRBV19 and TRBJ1-2, is as follows: DGGITQSPKYLFRKEGQNVTLSCEQNLNHDAMYWYRQDPGQGLRLIYYSQIVNDFQKGDIAEGYSVSREKKESFPLTVTSAQKNPTAFYLCASSIGSNYGYTFGSGTRLTVV.

This clonotype occurred a few times. The chain recombines TRBV6-5 with TRBJ2-7; 7 bases are a match to TRBD1. The trim removed 1 base at V and 1 base at J, leaving 4 bases unmatched. Germline CDR1 reads MNHEY; CDR2 reads SVGAGI. This CDR3 is 15 amino acids long. The chain's CDR3 is CASSYLTGLSYEQYF. DNA of the CDR3: TGTGCCAGCAGTTACTTGACAGGGCTGTCCTACGAGCAGTACTTC.

This chain links TRBV6-5 with TRBJ1-1; 7 nucleotides line up with TRBD1. The CDR3 length is 15 residues. CDR1 is MNHEY and CDR2 is SVGAGI in the germline V gene. V dropped 2 bases and J dropped 1; count of bases not matched to a gene: 4. CDR3 sequence reads: CASSYTGEANTEAFF. The DNA for the CDR3 is TGTGCCAGCAGTTACACAGGGGAGGCGAACACTGAAGCTTTCTTT.

The chain recombines TRBV20-1 with TRBJ2-4; 12 bases fit TRBD2. The V gene's germline CDR1 is DFQATT and CDR2 SNEGSKA (reference sequence). With 2 bases clipped from V and 0 bases from J, the junction kept 5 bases outside the gene matches. CDR3 size: 17 residues. CDR3 DNA: TGCAGTGCTAGACTAGCGGGGGGGCCAACAGCCAAAAACATTCAGTACTTC. It encodes CSARLAGGPTAKNIQYF.

This clonotype was detected many times. The genes are TRBV20-1 and TRBJ2-7; tentative D call: TRBD1 (5 bases). CDR3 length equals 13 residues. CDR1 is DFQATT, CDR2 SNEGSKA, per germline (reference sequence). Trimming took 5 bases from V and 0 from J, leaving 11 bases between them. The CDR3 is CSAPQVDSYEQYF. For the CDR3, the DNA is TGCAGTGCTCCACAGGTCGACTCCTACGAGCAGTACTTC.

This clonotype was seen at least ten times. The gene calls are TRBV7-2 and TRBJ2-7; D ambiguous. Germline-derived CDR1 and CDR2 are SGHTA and FQGNSA. Between the trimmed V and J ends, which lost 1 base and 3 bases, there was a span of 7 bases. This CDR3 spans 13 amino acids. CDR3 coding DNA: TGTGCCAGCAGCTTAGTAAACCTCTACGAGCAGTACTTC. Encoded protein: CASSLVNLYEQYF.

This clonotype occurred once. In DNA, the CDR3 is TGTGCCAGCAGCCACATGGACAGTCTCACCTTC. Translated: CASSHMDSLTF. This chain connects TRBV6-1 to TRBJ1-2; maybe TRBD1 (6 bases). This CDR3 is built from 11 residues. Trimming shortened V by 6 bases and J by 13 bases, and 15 bases separated the two germline ends. CDR1 is MNHNS, CDR2 SASEGT, per germline.

About this clonotype: Given a much more abundant clone one base away, this may be a read error. The rearrangement uses TRBV11-2 and TRBJ1-2, with a possible D match to TRBD1 (5 bases). From germline, CDR1 is SGHAT and CDR2 FQNNGV. This CDR3 spans 12 amino acids. The CDR3 region is CASSFVGGGCTF. The DNA of the CDR3 is TGTGCCAGCAGCTTCGTGGGGGGAGGCTGCACCTTC.

In this sample, this clonotype turned up many times. The V and J genes are TRBV20-1 and TRBJ1-5; D not certain. Germline values: CDR1 DFQATT, CDR2 SNEGSKA (reference sequence). Trimming removed 0 bases from V and 10 bases from J, with 13 bases in between. The CDR3 loop spans 13 amino acids. CDR3 sequence: CSARDPQEGPQHF. The CDR3 DNA sequence: TGCAGTGCTAGAGACCCGCAGGAGGGACCCCAGCATTTT.

This clonotype occurred many times. This rearrangement joins TRBV7-8 to TRBJ2-5, with 7 bases identical to TRBD1. CDR1 and CDR2 (germline): SGHVS, FQNEAQ. V shed 5 bases and J 1 base; nucleotides not matched to a gene: 4. This CDR3 is built from 14 residues. This chain's CDR3 is CASSPRDSQETQYF. CDR3 DNA sequence: TGTGCCAGCAGCCCCCGGGACAGCCAAGAGACCCAGTACTTC.

This clonotype turned up a few times. CDR3 sequence (DNA): TGTGCCTGGAAGAGGACAGGGAGCAATCAGCCCCAGCATTTT. Encoded protein: CAWKRTGSNQPQHF. This chain uses TRBV30 with TRBJ1-5, with TRBD1 matching 8 bases. Per the germline V gene, CDR1 is GTSNPN and CDR2 is SVGIG (reference sequence). The CDR3 spans 14 residues. V shed 4 bases, J shed 1 base, and the junction held 3 bases outside the gene matches.